The source of this TCR beta chain is a study of blood T cell repertoires in COVID-19. For this clone: The same CDR3 can be traced to other DNA sequences in this sample.

The assay was immunoSEQ multiplex PCR, and TCRdb's table has in-frame clones only and misses some. Counted here are 350,000 to 400,000 clones, 80% to 90% occurring once; the ten biggest clones make up 1%. The cohort comprised adults aged about 18 to 100 years residing in 20 to 30 US areas. Symptom resolution, clearance, or two negative PCRs marked donors in Cohort 3 as recovered. Germline V gene data show CDR1 as KGHSH and CDR2 as LQKENI. V lost 3 bases and J 2 bases, leaving 7 bases between the germline ends. This CDR3 is built from 13 residues. The sequencing sample was made of PBMCs or T cells enriched from blood (not recorded which). This clonotype was sampled from a man between 18 and 29 years old who had recovered from COVID-19. This chain connects TRBV18 to TRBJ2-5; D perhaps matches TRBD1 (6 bases). Written as DNA, the CDR3 is TGTGCCAGCTCACCGGGGGCTCAAGAGACCCAGTACTTC. Translating it yields CASSPGAQETQYF.